The rows below give T cell receptor beta chains drawn from one sample of a study of T cell responses to AZD1222 COVID-19 vaccine. TCRdb's table, derived via immunoSEQ multiplex PCR, lists solely in-frame clones and lacks some. Of some 130,000 clones listed, about 93% are singletons. The material sequenced was peripheral blood, taken on day 0 of AZD1222 vaccination. The source of these receptors is an adult in good health. Both conserved end residues are part of each CDR3. A D gene is named only where the DNA matches it firmly. Clone size is not always given. Where it is, it says once, few, many or a class for expanded clones.

V: TRBV7-3
size: once
D: .
J: TRBJ1-3
DNA: TGTGCCAGCAGCAAACAGGGCTACAGCTCTGGAAACACCATATATTTT
CDR3: CASSKQGYSSGNTIYF

V: TRBV9
size: .
D: TRBD1
J: TRBJ1-3
DNA: TGTGCCAGCAGCTCTCCAACAGGGGACTCTGGAAACACCATATATTTT
CDR3: CASSSPTGDSGNTIYF

V: TRBV20-1
size: few
D: .
J: TRBJ1-1
DNA: TGCAGTGCTAGGTATGTCACTGAAGCTTTCTTT
CDR3: CSARYVTEAFF

V: TRBV6-5
size: once
D: .
J: TRBJ1-2
DNA: TGTGCCAGCAGTTACGTGGGGCAGGGTAGGGACTATGGCTACACCTTC
CDR3: CASSYVGQGRDYGYTF

V: TRBV29-1
size: .
D: TRBD1
J: TRBJ1-1
DNA: TGCAGCGTTGAAAGGACAGGGATCGCTTTCTTT
CDR3: CSVERTGIAFF

V: TRBV23-1
size: .
D: .
J: TRBJ1-2
DNA: TGCGCCAGCAGTCAATTGATAAAAAACTATGGCTACACCTTC
CDR3: CASSQLIKNYGYTF

V: TRBV5-1
size: .
D: TRBD1
J: TRBJ1-1
DNA: TGCGCCAGCAGCGGAGGACAGGGGTATGAGAACACTGAAGCTTTCTTT
CDR3: CASSGGQGYENTEAFF

V: TRBV19
size: .
D: .
J: TRBJ1-5
DNA: TGTGCCAGTAGTGTGGACAGAGAGCAGCCCCAGCATTTT
CDR3: CASSVDREQPQHF

V: TRBV2
size: .
D: .
J: TRBJ2-2
DNA: TGTGCCAGCAGTGCCCAGGTCCTAGAGGAGCTGTTTTTT
CDR3: CASSAQVLEELFF

V: TRBV6-5
size: once
D: .
J: TRBJ1-2
DNA: TGTGCCTCCCAGTGGGAGGCGGCTTATGGCTACACCTTC
CDR3: CASQWEAAYGYTF

V: TRBV2
size: .
D: TRBD2
J: TRBJ2-5
DNA: TGTGCCAGCAGTGACGGGGGGGTGTTAGTTGGACATCTCCCGGCGGAGACCCAGTACTTC
CDR3: CASSDGGVLVGHLPAETQYF

V: TRBV2
size: .
D: TRBD1
J: TRBJ1-2
DNA: TGTGCCAGCAACCGGGACAGTGGCGATTTTGGCGACTACACCTTC
CDR3: CASNRDSGDFGDYTF

V: TRBV5-8
size: .
D: TRBD1
J: TRBJ2-3
DNA: TGTGCCAGCAGCCGGGACAGCCCAACAGATACGCAGTATTTT
CDR3: CASSRDSPTDTQYF

V: TRBV11-1
size: .
D: .
J: TRBJ2-2
DNA: TGTGCCAGCAGCTTAGTAGTCGGTCTAACCGGGGAGCTGTTTTTT
CDR3: CASSLVVGLTGELFF

V: TRBV7-6
size: .
D: TRBD2
J: TRBJ2-1
DNA: TGTGCCAGCACTACTCATTTGGGACTAGCGGGGGGATCTGAGCAGTTCTTC
CDR3: CASTTHLGLAGGSEQFF

V: TRBV2
size: .
D: .
J: TRBJ1-1
DNA: TGTGCCAGCAGTGTCGGAAGGGGTGAAACTGAAGCTTTCTTT
CDR3: CASSVGRGETEAFF

V: TRBV5-1
size: once
D: TRBD1
J: TRBJ1-6
DNA: TGCGCCAGCAGCACTGGGACAGGGAGTGCACCCCTCCACTTT
CDR3: CASSTGTGSAPLHF

V: TRBV5-6
size: .
D: .
J: TRBJ2-5
DNA: TGTGCCAGCAGCTTGGGTTTAGGGGGAGAGACCCAGTACTTC
CDR3: CASSLGLGGETQYF

V: TRBV6-5
size: .
D: .
J: TRBJ1-3
DNA: TGTGCCAGCAGTTCACAGGTGGGAAACACCATATATTTT
CDR3: CASSSQVGNTIYF

V: TRBV7-2
size: .
D: TRBD2
J: TRBJ2-4
DNA: TGTGCCAGCAGCTTGGGGACTAGCTGGGACATTCAGTACTTC
CDR3: CASSLGTSWDIQYF

V: TRBV7-2
size: .
D: .
J: TRBJ1-2
DNA: TGTGCCAGCAGCTTAGCGCAGGGGCGCCCCTATGGCTACACCTTC
CDR3: CASSLAQGRPYGYTF

V: TRBV4-2
size: .
D: .
J: TRBJ2-7
DNA: TGTGCCAGCAGCGGGGACTCCTACGAGCAGTACTTC
CDR3: CASSGDSYEQYF

V: TRBV6-5
size: once
D: .
J: TRBJ2-3
DNA: TGTGCCTCCAAGGTCAGCGCAGATACGCAGTATTTT
CDR3: CASKVSADTQYF

V: TRBV7-2
size: .
D: .
J: TRBJ1-2
DNA: TGTGCCAGCAGCTTAGGGGGGAGCTATGGCTACACCTTC
CDR3: CASSLGGSYGYTF

V: TRBV6-6
size: .
D: .
J: TRBJ1-5
DNA: TGTGCCAGCAGTGACCTAAATTCGGATCAGCCCCAGCATTTT
CDR3: CASSDLNSDQPQHF

V: TRBV27
size: .
D: .
J: TRBJ2-1
DNA: TGTGCCAGCAGTTTTCGTGATGCGGTCAATGAGCAGTTCTTC
CDR3: CASSFRDAVNEQFF

V: TRBV6-5
size: once
D: .
J: TRBJ1-5
DNA: TGTGCCAGCAGGGGGACGGGCAATCAGCCCCAGCATTTT
CDR3: CASRGTGNQPQHF

V: TRBV19
size: .
D: .
J: TRBJ1-5
DNA: TGTGCCAGTAGTAGGATTGGCAATCAGCCCCAGCATTTT
CDR3: CASSRIGNQPQHF

V: TRBV18
size: .
D: TRBD1
J: TRBJ2-7
DNA: TGTGCCAGCTCACCTTTGGCCACAGGGGGCACGGGCGAGCAGTACTTC
CDR3: CASSPLATGGTGEQYF

V: TRBV29-1
size: .
D: TRBD1
J: TRBJ1-2
DNA: TGCAGCGTTTTTACGGCAGGGGGCCTGTTTAACTATGGCTACACCTTC
CDR3: CSVFTAGGLFNYGYTF

V: TRBV5-1
size: .
D: TRBD1
J: TRBJ1-5
DNA: TGCGCCAGCAGCCCGACAGGGCCCGATCAGCCCCAGCATTTT
CDR3: CASSPTGPDQPQHF

V: TRBV3-1/TRBV3-2
size: .
D: .
J: TRBJ1-2
DNA: TGTGCCAGCAGCCAAGGGGACGGGCGGTATGGCTACACCTTC
CDR3: CASSQGDGRYGYTF

V: TRBV19
size: .
D: TRBD1
J: TRBJ1-1
DNA: TGTGCCTCCCAAAGACAGGGGATGAACACTGAAGCTTTCTTT
CDR3: CASQRQGMNTEAFF

V: TRBV6-5
size: .
D: .
J: TRBJ1-2
DNA: TGTGCCAGCAGTTTCCCGGGGGCCCCAAGGAACTATGGCTACACCTTC
CDR3: CASSFPGAPRNYGYTF

V: TRBV19
size: .
D: TRBD1
J: TRBJ2-7
DNA: TGTGCCAGTAGTATAACAGGGGACCGCTCCTACGAGCAGTACTTC
CDR3: CASSITGDRSYEQYF

V: TRBV10-3
size: .
D: .
J: TRBJ1-5
DNA: TGTGCCATCAGTGAGTTCCCAGGTTCGTCTTCTCAGCCCCAGCATTTT
CDR3: CAISEFPGSSSQPQHF

V: TRBV5-1
size: .
D: .
J: TRBJ1-5
DNA: TGCGCCAGCAGCCCTACGGGGGGTAGCAATCAGCCCCAGCATTTT
CDR3: CASSPTGGSNQPQHF

V: TRBV20-1
size: .
D: .
J: TRBJ2-2
DNA: TGCAGTGCTAGTAGCCCCCGCGGACGCGTCGGGGAGCTGTTTTTT
CDR3: CSASSPRGRVGELFF

V: TRBV7-8
size: .
D: TRBD1
J: TRBJ1-2
DNA: TGTGCCAGCAGCTCCTGGAAGGGGGCGTCCTATGGCTACACCTTC
CDR3: CASSSWKGASYGYTF

V: TRBV21-1
size: once
D: .
J: TRBJ1-2
DNA: TGTGCCAGCAGCAAAAAGCGAAGGGAGTGCTACACCTTC
CDR3: CASSKKRRECYTF

V: TRBV7-6
size: .
D: .
J: TRBJ1-6
DNA: TGTGCCAGCAGCTTAGGGGGGTATAATTCACCCCTCCACTTT
CDR3: CASSLGGYNSPLHF

V: TRBV6-5
size: .
D: .
J: TRBJ1-2
DNA: TGTGCCAGCAGCGGGGCGGGCGGTGGGGGCTACACCTTC
CDR3: CASSGAGGGGYTF

V: TRBV12-3/TRBV12-4
size: .
D: .
J: TRBJ2-7
DNA: TGTGCCAGCAGCGGCCGGGGCCCCTACGAGCAGTACTTC
CDR3: CASSGRGPYEQYF

V: TRBV7-9
size: .
D: .
J: TRBJ1-1
DNA: TGTGCCAGCAGCTTATCGGTGTCCCTGGCCTGGACTGAAGCTTTCTTT
CDR3: CASSLSVSLAWTEAFF

V: TRBV7-6
size: .
D: .
J: TRBJ2-1
DNA: TGTGCCAGCAGCTTTCGACAGGGAGGCTCCTACAATGAGCAGTTCTTC
CDR3: CASSFRQGGSYNEQFF

V: TRBV2
size: .
D: TRBD2
J: TRBJ2-7
DNA: TGTGCCAGCAGTGCGCCGCGGGGGACGATCTACGAGCAGTACTTC
CDR3: CASSAPRGTIYEQYF

V: TRBV7-3
size: .
D: .
J: TRBJ1-1
DNA: TGTGCCAGCAGCGCATCGGGGGGGTTTAAGAACACTGAAGCTTTCTTT
CDR3: CASSASGGFKNTEAFF

V: TRBV27
size: .
D: TRBD1
J: TRBJ1-1
DNA: TGTGCCAGCAGTTCTCGGACAGGGGGAACTGAAGCTTTCTTT
CDR3: CASSSRTGGTEAFF

V: TRBV30
size: few
D: TRBD2
J: TRBJ2-5
DNA: TGTGCCTGGGCGGGGGGCCGCCGGGAGACCCAGTACTTC
CDR3: CAWAGGRRETQYF

V: TRBV19
size: .
D: .
J: TRBJ1-4
DNA: TGTGCCAGTAGGTGGAATGGTAATGAAAAACTGTTTTTT
CDR3: CASRWNGNEKLFF

V: TRBV5-4
size: .
D: .
J: TRBJ1-6
DNA: TGTGCCAGCAAGTATCAGGGCTATAATTCACCCCTCCACTTT
CDR3: CASKYQGYNSPLHF

V: TRBV29-1
size: .
D: .
J: TRBJ1-3
DNA: TGCAGCGTCGCCGGGACATATGGAAACACCATATATTTT
CDR3: CSVAGTYGNTIYF